The clone carrying this TCR beta chain was seen repeatedly, ten times or more. Its antigen is not known. This sample is drawn from a study of T cells after yellow fever vaccination. A process of 5'RACE template switching, which added a universal primer site and UMIs, was used to make TCR cDNA. Each CDR3 protein gets one entry after TCRdb re-called the 5' RACE reads with MiXCR. The data hold over 130,000 distinct CDR3 sequences, with 7.7% observed a single time. This CDR3 spans 16 amino acids. Germline CDR1 and CDR2: SGHRS and YFSETQ. Trimming pared 3 bases from V and 6 bases from J, leaving 18 bases between. General observations from the study: Researchers cautioned that FACS-sorted repertoires could harbor abundant clonotypes contaminating from the bulk population.

The genes are TRBV5-1 and TRBJ2-2; maybe TRBD2 (5 bases). The sequencing used CD4+ T cells sorted from PBMCs, collected 5 days after the yellow fever booster vaccination. This TCR came from a man younger than 40 who received the YFV17D yellow fever vaccine. The CDR3 nucleotides are TGCGCCAGCAGCTATTGGAACGGGGATTACGCCGGGGAGCTGTTTTTT. Protein product: CASSYWNGDYAGELFF.